This T cell receptor (beta chain) was recorded in a study of cytomegalovirus exposure and HLA in healthy donors. General study results and limits: In the roughly 120 validation repertoires, a later analysis found that first-cohort TCR clusters tended to co-occur.

This CDR3 is 13 amino acids long. Germline loops: CDR1 MNHNS, CDR2 SASEGT. After removal of 8 bases from V and 8 bases from J, the junction contained 6 bases not matched to a gene. Generated by immunoSEQ multiplex PCR, the TCRdb table keeps only in-frame clones and is missing some. In the table there are some 84,000 clones, roughly 91% of which are singletons. This clone was counted only a few times. Its target is not known. The receptor was derived from a man between 25 and 39 years old in good health and CMV-seronegative. The sample taken for sequencing was PBMCs. The chain recombines TRBV6-1 with TRBJ2-1; 10 nucleotides line up with TRBD2. The CDR3 spells CASGVSGRDEQFF. Written as DNA, the CDR3 is TGTGCCAGCGGGGTAAGCGGGAGGGATGAGCAGTTCTTC.